This TCR beta chain was obtained from a study of regulatory T cells in long-lasting Graves disease. Study outcomes and limitations: Preferential use of TRBV28, TRBJ1-2 and TRBJ2-5 was seen in persistent disease.

In building TCR beta libraries, iRepertoire HTBI primers were used together with Arm-PCR of CDR3 regions. Each CDR3 protein is one row after TCRdb ran MiXCR on the multiplex PCR reads. This sample yields hundreds of thousands of distinct CDR3 sequences, of which around 16% are seen a single time; approximately 12% belongs to the top ten. Germline CDR1 and CDR2: SEHNR and FQNEAQ (reference sequence). V lost 6 bases to trimming and J lost 5 bases; unmatched junction nucleotides: 5. The CDR3 runs to 14 residues. Sample time point: newly diagnosed GD, antithyroid drugs for less than 3 months. RNA isolated from PBMCs was used to make the TCR library. As a group, patients came from one endocrinology department in Xi'an, China. This clonotype was picked up many times. The antigen is undetermined. The sample was also reused in another study, on T cells in Graves' hyperthyroidism and ophthalmopathy. That report adds: Carried out on the TCR CDR3, a first-round RT-PCR used the HTBI primer set.

The sample here was peripheral blood mononuclear cells (PBMCs), taken at new diagnosis, from a patient treated with antithyroid drugs. The gene calls are TRBV7-9 and TRBJ2-1; 9 bases are shared with TRBD2. This sequence originates from a man aged 18 to 30 with Graves disease. CDR3 coding DNA: TGTGCCAGCAGGGCGGGAGGGCTGGACAATGAGCAGTTCTTC. Amino acid sequence: CASRAGGLDNEQFF.